One sample yielded the 2 T cell receptor beta chains listed below, sequenced in a study of early T cells in non-severe SARS-CoV-2 infection (dated by TCRdb to about 2021). The library was prepared using 5' RACE. The sequencer listed for this sample is NextSeq 500. The public reads were run again by TCRdb, first through fastp at Q25 and then through MiXCR, and only productive beta chains were kept. Identical CDR3 proteins give one entry, which carries the most common genes and DNA. The table for this sample lists about 110,000 distinct CDR3 sequences; around 13% of them were counted only once. In total, the top ten clones hold around 4.1% of the sample. This specimen was whole blood, taken at baseline. These receptors all stem from an adult who was a healthcare worker with PCR-confirmed SARS-CoV-2 infection or an uninfected control (not recorded which).

This clonotype was counted between two and nine times. The J gene is TRBJ1-1, the V gene TRBV5-1; tentatively, D is TRBD1 (5 bases). This CDR3 spans 15 amino acids. The V end was cut by 7 bases, the J end by 1 base, with 17 bases between. Germline loops: CDR1 SGHRS, CDR2 YFSETQ. The CDR3 sequence: CASVWGGGENTEAFF. CDR3 coding DNA: TGCGCCAGCGTATGGGGCGGCGGGGAGAACACTGAAGCTTTCTTT.

V is TRBV5-1 and J is TRBJ2-6; D not certain. The germline V and J ends were trimmed by 1 base and 2 bases, with 4 bases remaining between them. This CDR3 contains 14 residues. Germline-derived CDR1 and CDR2 are SGHRS and YFSETQ. CDR3 in amino acids: CASSLPAGANVLTF. For the CDR3, the DNA is TGCGCCAGCAGCTTGCCGGCTGGGGCCAACGTCCTGACTTTC.